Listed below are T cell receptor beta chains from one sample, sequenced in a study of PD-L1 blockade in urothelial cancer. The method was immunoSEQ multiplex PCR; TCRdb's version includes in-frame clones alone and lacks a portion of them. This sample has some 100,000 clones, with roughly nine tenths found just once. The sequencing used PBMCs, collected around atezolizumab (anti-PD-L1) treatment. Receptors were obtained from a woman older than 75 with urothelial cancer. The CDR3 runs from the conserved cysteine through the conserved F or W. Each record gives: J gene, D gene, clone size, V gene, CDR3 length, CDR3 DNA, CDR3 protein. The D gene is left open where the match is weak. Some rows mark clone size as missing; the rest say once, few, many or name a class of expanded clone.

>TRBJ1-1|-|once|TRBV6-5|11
TGTGCCAGCATTAACGCAGGAAAAGCTTTCTTT
CASINAGKAFF
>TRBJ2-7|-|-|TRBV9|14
TGTGCCAGCAGCGTAGGGGGGGAGCCCAACGAGCAGTACTTC
CASSVGGEPNEQYF
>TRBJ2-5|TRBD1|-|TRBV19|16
TGTGCCAGTAGTACTCCTCCCGGGACAGCTCAAGAGACCCAGTACTTC
CASSTPPGTAQETQYF
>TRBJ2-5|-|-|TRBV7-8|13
TGTGCCAGCAGCTTACGGACACAAGAGACCCAGTACTTC
CASSLRTQETQYF
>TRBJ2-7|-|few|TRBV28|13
TGTGCCACCCTCCAGGGCTCGCCCTACGAGCAGTACTTC
CATLQGSPYEQYF
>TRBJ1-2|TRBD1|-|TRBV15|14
TGTGCCACCAGCAGCAGGGGGCTGGAGTATGGCTACACCTTC
CATSSRGLEYGYTF
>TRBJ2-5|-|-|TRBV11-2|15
TGTGCCAGCAGCCCGCTTGGGACATCCCAAGAGACCCAGTACTTC
CASSPLGTSQETQYF
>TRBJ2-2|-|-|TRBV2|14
TGTGCCAGCAGTGGCCAGGGGGGCACCGGGGAGCTGTTTTTT
CASSGQGGTGELFF
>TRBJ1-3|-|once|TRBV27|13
TGTGCCCCCGTAGGAGACTCTGGAAACACCATATATTTT
CAPVGDSGNTIYF
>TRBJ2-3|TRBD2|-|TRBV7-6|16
TGTGCCAGCAGCAGAGCTAGCGGGAGGGCATCAGATACGCAGTATTTT
CASSRASGRASDTQYF
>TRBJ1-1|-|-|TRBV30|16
TGTGCCTGGAGTGTCACCTCCGGGGGGGTAGTCACTGAAGCTTTCTTT
CAWSVTSGGVVTEAFF
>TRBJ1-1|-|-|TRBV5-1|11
TGCGCCAGCAGTGAGGGCAAGGAAGCTTTCTTT
CASSEGKEAFF
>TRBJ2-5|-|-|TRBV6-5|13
TGTGCCAGCAGACGGACAGTCCAAGAGACCCAGTACTTC
CASRRTVQETQYF
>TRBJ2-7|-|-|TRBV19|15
TGTGCCAGTAGTATCGATACAACTGGAGCCTACGAGCAGTACTTC
CASSIDTTGAYEQYF
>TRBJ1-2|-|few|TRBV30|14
TGTGCCTGGAGTGTTATAGTTCCTTCCTATGGCTACACCTTC
CAWSVIVPSYGYTF
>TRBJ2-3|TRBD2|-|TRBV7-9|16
TGTGCCAGCAGCTTAGGGCAACTAGCGGGAGAGGATACGCAGTATTTT
CASSLGQLAGEDTQYF
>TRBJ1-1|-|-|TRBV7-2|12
TGTGCCAGCAGCTTACAGAGGACTGAAGCTTTCTTT
CASSLQRTEAFF
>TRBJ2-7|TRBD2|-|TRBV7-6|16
TGTGCCAGCAGTCGCTTGGGGCGGGAGCGGCCCTACGAGCAGTACTTC
CASSRLGRERPYEQYF
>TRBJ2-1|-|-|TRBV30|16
TGTGCCTGGAGTGTCCCAATGAGGGACATTACCAATGAGCAGTTCTTC
CAWSVPMRDITNEQFF
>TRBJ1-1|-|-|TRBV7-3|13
TGTGCCAGCAGCTTAAGTTTCAGGGCGAACGCTTTCTTT
CASSLSFRANAFF
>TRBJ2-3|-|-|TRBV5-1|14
TGCGCCAGCAGCTTGTTCCGTAGCACAGATACGCAGTATTTT
CASSLFRSTDTQYF
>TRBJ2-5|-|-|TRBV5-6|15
TGTGCCAGCGCTTCCGCCGGAGGGGCATGGGAGACCCAGTACTTC
CASASAGGAWETQYF
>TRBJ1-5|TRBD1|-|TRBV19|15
TGTGCCAGTAGTATGAGGGGGGACAGGGTATCGTCCCAGCATTTT
CASSMRGDRVSSQHF
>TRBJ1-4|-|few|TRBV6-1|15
TGTGCCAGCAGCAACGGACAGCTGCTTAATGAAAAACTGTTTTTT
CASSNGQLLNEKLFF
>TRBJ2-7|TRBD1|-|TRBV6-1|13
TGTGCCAGCAGTAAGGACAGGTCCTACGAGCAGTACTTC
CASSKDRSYEQYF
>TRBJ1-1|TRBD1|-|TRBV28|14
TGTGCCAGCAGACCGACAGGGGTCAACACTGAAGCTTTCTTT
CASRPTGVNTEAFF
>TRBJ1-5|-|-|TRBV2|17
TGTGCCAGCAGCTACAAACAGGGTAGGAGTAGCAATCAGCCCCAGCATTTT
CASSYKQGRSSNQPQHF
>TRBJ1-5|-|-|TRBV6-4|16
TGTGCCAGCAGGGTTGTAGGGGCCCTACTTAATCAGCCCCAGCATTTT
CASRVVGALLNQPQHF
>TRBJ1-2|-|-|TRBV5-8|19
TGTGCCAGCAGGATGGGCCAGGGACAAATCTTTCAAGCTAACTATGGCTACACCTTC
CASRMGQGQIFQANYGYTF
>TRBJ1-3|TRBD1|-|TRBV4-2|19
TGTGCCAGCAGCCAAGTTCCCGGGACAGGGATTCTAAGTGGAAACACCATATATTTT
CASSQVPGTGILSGNTIYF
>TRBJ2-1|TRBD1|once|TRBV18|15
TGTGCCAGCTCAACTGGGACAGGGGGTTACAATGAGCAGTTCTTC
CASSTGTGGYNEQFF
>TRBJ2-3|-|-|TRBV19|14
TGTGCCAGCCTACTTACGGGAGCTGGTGATACGCAGTATTTT
CASLLTGAGDTQYF
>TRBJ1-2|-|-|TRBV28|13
TGTGCCAGCAGCCGGGACTTCGCTTCGGGCTACACCTTC
CASSRDFASGYTF
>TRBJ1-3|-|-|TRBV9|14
TGTGCCAGCAGCGTAGCGGGGGCTGGAAACACCATATATTTT
CASSVAGAGNTIYF
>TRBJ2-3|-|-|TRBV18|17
TGTGCCAGCTCACCCTCGTGGGGGGGGCACGGCACAGATACGCAGTATTTT
CASSPSWGGHGTDTQYF
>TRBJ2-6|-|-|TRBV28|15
TGTGCCAGCAGTTTTACAGCCTCTGGGGCCAACGTCCTGACTTTC
CASSFTASGANVLTF
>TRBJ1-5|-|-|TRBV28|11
TGTGCCAGCACCCTCGGGGTGACCCAGCATTTT
CASTLGVTQHF
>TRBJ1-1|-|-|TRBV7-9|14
TGTGCCAGCAGCCATGGACAGACGAACACTGAAGCTTTCTTT
CASSHGQTNTEAFF
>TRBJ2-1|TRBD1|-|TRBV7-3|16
TGTGCCAGCAGCCCCAACGGACAGGGCGCCTACAATGAGCAGTTCTTC
CASSPNGQGAYNEQFF
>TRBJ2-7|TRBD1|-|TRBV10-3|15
TGTGCCATCACCGGGGGACAGGGGCGCGACGGCGAGCAGTACTTC
CAITGGQGRDGEQYF
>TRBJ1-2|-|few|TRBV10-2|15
TGCGCCAGCAGTGAGGGTCACAGGGCTAACTATGGCTACACCTTC
CASSEGHRANYGYTF
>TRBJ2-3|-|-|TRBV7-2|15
TGTGCCAGCAGCCGTTTTGGGGGCTTCACAGATACGCAGTATTTT
CASSRFGGFTDTQYF
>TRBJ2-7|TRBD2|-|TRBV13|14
TGTGCCAGCACAGCGGGAGGACTCTCCTACGAGCAGTACTTC
CASTAGGLSYEQYF
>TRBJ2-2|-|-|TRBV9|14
TGTGCCAGCCGAGAGTCCCCGAACACCGGGGAGCTGTTTTTT
CASRESPNTGELFF
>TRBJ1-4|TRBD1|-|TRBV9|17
TGTGCCAGCAGCGTAGCTATTGGCGGAACAGGGGATGAAAAACTGTTTTTT
CASSVAIGGTGDEKLFF
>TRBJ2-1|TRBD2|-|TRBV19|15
TGTGCCAGTGGGACTAGCGGGATGATCTACAATGAGCAGTTCTTC
CASGTSGMIYNEQFF
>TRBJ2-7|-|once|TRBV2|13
TGTGCCAGCAGTGACGGGGGAGCCTACGAGCAGTACTTC
CASSDGGAYEQYF
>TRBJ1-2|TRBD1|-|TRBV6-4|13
TGTGCCAGCAGTGAGGGGGACAGGAGGGGCTACACCTTC
CASSEGDRRGYTF
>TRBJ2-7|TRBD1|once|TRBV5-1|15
TGCGCCAGCAGCCCGGGGACAGGGCTTTCCTACGAGCAGTACTTC
CASSPGTGLSYEQYF
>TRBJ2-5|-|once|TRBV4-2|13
TGTGCCAGCAGCCAAGATTTCGGGGAGACCCAGTACTTC
CASSQDFGETQYF
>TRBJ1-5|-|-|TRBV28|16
TGTGCCAGCAGTCCCAGCGGAAGGGATAGCAATCAGCCCCAGCATTTT
CASSPSGRDSNQPQHF
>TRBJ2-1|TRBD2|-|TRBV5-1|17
TGCGCCAGCAGCTTAGGAGGGACTAGCGGGCCAATCAATGAGCAGTTCTTC
CASSLGGTSGPINEQFF
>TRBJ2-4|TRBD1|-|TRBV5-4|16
TGTGCCAGCAGCTTAAGGTCAGGGGGTTATACGGACATTCAGTACTTC
CASSLRSGGYTDIQYF
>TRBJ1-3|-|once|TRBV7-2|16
TGTGCCAGCAGCCCGTCCGATCCGGGGGTTGGAAACACCATATATTTT
CASSPSDPGVGNTIYF
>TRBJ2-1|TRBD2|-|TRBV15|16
TGTGCCACCAGCAGAGAGTCCAGCGGGAGGTACAATGAGCAGTTCTTC
CATSRESSGRYNEQFF
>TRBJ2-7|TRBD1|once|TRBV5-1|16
TGCGCCAGCAGCTCGACAGGGGACCTGCTACGGAATCAGCAGTACTTC
CASSSTGDLLRNQQYF
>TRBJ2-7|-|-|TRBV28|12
TGTGCCACCGAGACTAGCTCCTACGAGCAGTACTTC
CATETSSYEQYF
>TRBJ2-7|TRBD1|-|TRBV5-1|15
TGCGCCAGCGGAAAAACCGGGACAGCTCGATACGAGCAGTACTTC
CASGKTGTARYEQYF
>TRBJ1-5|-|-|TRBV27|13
TGTGCCAGCAGTTGGGGGGGCAATCAGCCCCAGCATTTT
CASSWGGNQPQHF